Included here is one T cell receptor beta chain sequence, with context. Its recognized antigen is unknown. An end of the junction differs from the germline gene, which may be a read error. The data stem from a study of cytomegalovirus exposure and HLA in healthy donors (dated by TCRdb to 2017 to 2019). With respect to the entire study: An earlier analysis of more than 550 of the donors reported approximately 300 Gb of sequence data and 90 million to 120 million unique TCR beta sequences obtained from about 170 million T cells. To predict cytomegalovirus infection status, the study brought together high-throughput TCR immunosequencing, statistical association of individual TCRs with disease status, and machine learning. Alongside the repertoire data, information on donor age, sex, ethnicity and CMV serostatus was compiled. Every repertoire in the discovery cohort had been generated on one and the same sequencing platform. Four to six DR-DQ haplotypes were handled as single units for association and clustering, since linkage in the cohort was strong. The study aimed to test whether cataloging public T cell receptors could reveal signatures of past pathogen exposure. In a later analysis, previously published TCR beta repertoires from several hundred donors were re-analyzed and high-resolution HLA genotyping was added so that TCR occurrence patterns could be studied. Roughly 300 gigabases of sequencing data and approximately 92 million unique TCR sequences made up an early release that covered several hundred HLA-typed donors. Among about 400 genotyped donors of the cohort, an average of roughly 230,000 unique TCR beta nucleotide sequences was sequenced per donor, of which about 18% were non-productive. Of the 398 genotyped donors, less than 85% were placed in the genetic ancestry cluster associated with self-reported Caucasian donors. An earlier analysis of some 500 of the donors used high-throughput TCR beta sequencing to judge whether each TCR beta V gene segment behaved as functional or pseudogenic. In the later analysis, no new phenotypic data were used to find candidate immune exposures; instead, reliance was placed on TCR beta sequences and their occurrence across donors. Along with the approximately 650-subject first cohort, a separate validation cohort of some 130 different subjects was used. HLA typing covered class I and class II loci at four-digit resolution. The number of typed donors differed by locus: roughly 620-630 for A, B, C, DRB1 and DQB1; approximately 520 for DQA1; approximately 610 for DPA1; and roughly 490 for DPB1. A later genetic analysis took genome-wide SNP genotypes for 398 of the 666 donors and used that subset as a discovery cohort. The study used immunosequencing to profile the T cell repertoires of about 670 subjects and linked those repertoires to cytomegalovirus serostatus. What the authors observed across the whole study: In a later analysis, HLA-associated TCR beta chains were found to be more clonally expanded and to have lower generation probabilities than equally common non-associated chains. A cluster of highly shared sequence variants was judged likely to represent a technical artifact of the sequencing pipeline. Some IMGT-functional V segments, including TRBV6-2 and TRBV6-3, could not be distinguished by the 87-base-pair reads and were therefore excluded. A further reported finding was that TCR beta sequences accurately predicted the HLA-A and HLA-B alleles for most subjects in the first cohort. Three of the identified cytomegalovirus-associated TCR beta chains were confirmed in vitro to be specific for cytomegalovirus antigens. A later genetic analysis associated a missense DCLRE1C variant with V-gene and J-gene trimming of TCR beta chains, and an independent cohort replicated the association. In both the original and validation cohorts, the classifier was reported to diagnose cytomegalovirus status with high specificity and sensitivity. Over 15 rarely observed V segments, including chromosome 9 orphons, were excluded from the earlier analysis of several hundred of the donors because counts were too low. In a later analysis, more than 15,000 TCR beta sequences were associated with specific HLA alleles at a false discovery rate of 0.05. Linkage disequilibrium might explain the correlated functional status among segregating V segments, but an unknown experimental factor could not be excluded. Only TCR beta chains were sequenced in this cohort, and the absence of alpha or paired-chain data limited detectable features. The presence/absence analyses assumed that sequencing depth was roughly uniform across donors, and that assumption may not be true. For the cohort, immune exposure information was limited to CMV serostatus. In an earlier analysis of about 600 of the donors, most TCR beta V segments appeared in productive rearrangements about 87% or about 30% of the time, broadly matching IMGT annotations. Several of the top co-occurrence clusters appeared to be linked to parvovirus B19, influenza, CMV and Epstein-Barr virus, according to a later analysis. According to the authors, the approach could potentially be generalized to other disease states and immunological phenotypes. According to a later analysis, TCR association rates differed among HLA loci, with DRB1 alleles showing the most associated TCRs and HLA-C alleles showing the fewest. According to a later analysis, most CMV-associated TCR beta chains appeared to be HLA-restricted, and the HLA associations seemed to be driven largely by CMV exposure. Compared with the 666-donor mean, donors in an Asian-associated ancestry cluster had fewer N-insertions in productive TCRs, according to a later genetic analysis. When HLA alleles, especially DR and DQ, strongly co-occurred, TCR associations were difficult to assign to individual alleles. Because some donors lacked HLA typing at each locus, the association tests relied only on the typed subset. The study listed over 150 TCR beta chains as associated with cytomegalovirus. While some public TCRs were present in many individuals, most TCR sequences turned up only very rarely across donors.

From its cysteine to its phenylalanine, the CDR3 spans 12 amino acids. Only the CDR3 portion is preserved as DNA: 36 bases, with reading frame beginning at the first base. According to the germline V gene (reference sequence), CDR1 reads SEHNR and CDR2 reads FQNEAQ. The library relied on the immunoSEQ multiplex PCR assay. For the multiplex PCR, a mixture combining 60 forward primers for TCR Vbeta segments and 13 reverse primers for TCR Jbeta segments was used. The CDR3 region of rearranged TCR beta genes was amplified from genomic DNA by a multiplex PCR assay. Amplified TCR beta libraries were sequenced as 87-base-pair reads on the Illumina HiSeq System. The paper's data handling went like this. A later analysis counted approximately 84 million unique TCR beta chains across the 666 repertoires, and some 11 million of these chains were shared by at least two donors. To remove PCR and sequencing errors, raw reads were error-corrected and collapsed into unique sequences using a nearest-neighbor algorithm that merged closely related sequences. To assign V, D and J gene segments, CDR3 sequences were aligned to IMGT reference sequences. For a sequence to be retained, a match of at least six nucleotides to both a V gene segment and a J gene segment was required. A rearrangement counted as productive if the CDR3 had no stop codons and remained in frame with V and J, and every other rearrangement counted as non-productive. CDR3 was defined according to IMGT convention as the region running from the second conserved V-encoded cysteine to the conserved J-encoded phenylalanine. In an earlier analysis of around 640 of the donors, sequences lacking an unambiguous match to a single V gene segment were excluded. In an earlier analysis of 587 of the donors, a V segment was called functional when productive rearrangements were above 56.7%, and segregating when the standard deviation between donors exceeded 5%. To diagnose cytomegalovirus status from the catalog of TCR beta chain sequences, a statistical classification framework was built. In a later analysis, TCR nucleotide sequences were compared against IMGT/GENE-DB human TR gene sequences so that V and J genes could be assigned. Using the TCRdist pipeline, a later analysis assigned CDR3 sequences along with most-parsimonious VDJ recombination scenarios. In a later analysis, every TCR beta chain was defined by the combination of its CDR3 amino acid sequence and its V-gene family, and reads without a unique V-gene family were dropped. A later analysis removed 592 highly shared, low-generation-probability nucleotide sequences to deal with suspected cross-contamination and a sequencing artifact. A later analysis calculated a clonal expansion index for each public chain from normalized within-repertoire ranks of inferred template counts. In a later analysis, generation probabilities were computed with a VDJ recombination model fitted to out-of-frame rearrangements, and the resulting probabilities were checked against IGoR. In a later analysis, hypergeometric tests were used to score TCR-TCR, TCR-HLA and TCR-CMV co-occurrence, with a repertoire-size bias correction applied to TCR pairs. To estimate false discovery rates, a later analysis permuted the HLA or CMV assignments 20 times. In a later analysis, co-occurring TCRs were grouped using DBSCAN, and TCRdist sequence similarity was added for clustering within HLA-allele-positive subsets. Co-occurrence clustering excluded repertoires with fewer than 30,000 or more than 120,000 public chains, plus five with anomalous nucleotide sharing. Sourced from immuneACCESS, this table was stored by TCRdb with only in-frame sequences that have V and J called. A share of the clones is absent; for the studies checked, an unresolved V gene accounts for under half, and the remainder has no known explanation. The D gene and trimming were derived from the DNA, and the V and J assignments and clone size from that table. The sample contains 150,000 to 200,000 clones, around 80% of them found a single time. The leading ten clones occupy 4% to 5% of the sample.

The cohort was made up of under 800 healthy bone marrow donors. At the time of sampling, every cohort member was nominally healthy, though immune exposures that went unrecorded were likely present. The donor was CMV seronegative and was included in the group of a few hundred seronegative cohort members. Each donor provided a peripheral blood sample, and peripheral blood mononuclear cells were used for TCR beta sequencing. Genomic DNA was extracted from the blood cell samples with the Qiagen DNeasy Blood Extraction Kit. The V and J segments used are TRBV7-9 and TRBJ2-3; confidence is insufficient to name the D gene. The source of this sequence is a man in his thirties or forties in good health and CMV-seronegative. Specimen: PBMCs. The CDR3 corresponds to CSSSFPGDTQYF. The sequenced DNA: TGTTCCAGCAGCTTCCCCGGGGATACGCAGTATTTT.